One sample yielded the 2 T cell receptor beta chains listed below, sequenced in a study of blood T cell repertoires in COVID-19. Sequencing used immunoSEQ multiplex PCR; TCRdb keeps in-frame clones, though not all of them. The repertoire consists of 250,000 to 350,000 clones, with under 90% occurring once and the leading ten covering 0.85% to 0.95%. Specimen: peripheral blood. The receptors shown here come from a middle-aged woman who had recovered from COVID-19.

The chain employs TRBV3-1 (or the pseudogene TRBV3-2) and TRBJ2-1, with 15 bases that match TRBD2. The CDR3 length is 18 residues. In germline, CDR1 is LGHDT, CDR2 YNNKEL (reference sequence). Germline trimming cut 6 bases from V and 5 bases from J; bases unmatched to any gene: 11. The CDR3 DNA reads TGTGCCAGCAGTCTTGAAGGACTAGCGGGAGGGCCCCACAATGAGCAGTTCTTC. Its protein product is CASSLEGLAGGPHNEQFF.

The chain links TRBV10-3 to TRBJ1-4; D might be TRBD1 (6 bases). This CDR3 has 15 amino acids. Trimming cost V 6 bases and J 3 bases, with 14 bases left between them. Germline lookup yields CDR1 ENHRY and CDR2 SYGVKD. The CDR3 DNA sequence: TGTGCCATCAGAGGGGCGCAGGGGCCTAATGAAAAACTGTTTTTT. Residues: CAIRGAQGPNEKLFF.